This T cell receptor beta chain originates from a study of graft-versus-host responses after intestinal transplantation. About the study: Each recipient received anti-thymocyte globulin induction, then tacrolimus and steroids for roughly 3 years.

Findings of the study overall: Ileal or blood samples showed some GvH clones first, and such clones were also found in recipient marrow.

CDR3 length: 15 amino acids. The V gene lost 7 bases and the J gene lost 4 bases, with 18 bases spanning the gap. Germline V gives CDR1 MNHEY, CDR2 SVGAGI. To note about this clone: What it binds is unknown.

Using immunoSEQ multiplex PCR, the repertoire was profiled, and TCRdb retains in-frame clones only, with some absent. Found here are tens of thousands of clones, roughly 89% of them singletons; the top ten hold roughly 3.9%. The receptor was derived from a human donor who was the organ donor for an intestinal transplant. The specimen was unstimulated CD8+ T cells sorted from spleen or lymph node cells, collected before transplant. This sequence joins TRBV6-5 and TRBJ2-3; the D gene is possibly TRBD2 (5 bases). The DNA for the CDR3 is TGTGCCAGCACTCCCTCGGGATACCGGGCAGATACGCAGTATTTT. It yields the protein CASTPSGYRADTQYF.